Below, one TCR beta chain is given with its context. Its target is unknown. The TCR cDNA carried a universal primer site and UMIs from 5'RACE template switching. One entry per CDR3 protein, called by TCRdb with MiXCR from the 5' RACE reads. The sample lists about 550,000 distinct CDR3 sequences; less than 20% were seen once. The data are from a study of T cells after yellow fever vaccination. The V gene lost 3 bases and the J gene lost 5 bases, with 8 bases spanning the gap. This CDR3 contains 13 residues. Per germline, CDR1 SSHAT and CDR2 FNYEAQ (reference sequence). Overall study results and limits: Subsequent booster samples again held most clones from primary vaccination (96% CD4, about 86% CD8). Of the clonotypes, a small share occurred in both CD4 and CD8 compartments.

The chain joins TRBV7-7 to TRBJ2-1; the D is unclear. The source of this sequence is a man aged 25-45 years who received the YFV17D yellow fever vaccine. Here the sequenced sample was PBMCs, taken 15 days after the yellow fever booster vaccination. The DNA for the CDR3 is TGTGCCAGCAGCTTGGGGTCCCACAATGAGCAGTTCTTC. Translated, it gives CASSLGSHNEQFF.